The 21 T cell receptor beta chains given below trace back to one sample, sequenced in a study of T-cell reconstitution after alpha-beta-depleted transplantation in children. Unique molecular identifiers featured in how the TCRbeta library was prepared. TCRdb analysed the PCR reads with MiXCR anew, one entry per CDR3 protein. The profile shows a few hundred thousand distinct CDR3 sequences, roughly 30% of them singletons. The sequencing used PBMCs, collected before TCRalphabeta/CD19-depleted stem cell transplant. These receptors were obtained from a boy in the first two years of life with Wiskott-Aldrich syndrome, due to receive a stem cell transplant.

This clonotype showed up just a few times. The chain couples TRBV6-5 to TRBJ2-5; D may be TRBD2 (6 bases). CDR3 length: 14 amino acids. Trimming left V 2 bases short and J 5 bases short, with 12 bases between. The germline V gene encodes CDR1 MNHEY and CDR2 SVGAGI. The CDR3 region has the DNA TGTGCCAGCAGTTACCGGGGGAGGTTTGAGACCCAGTACTTC. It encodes CASSYRGRFETQYF.

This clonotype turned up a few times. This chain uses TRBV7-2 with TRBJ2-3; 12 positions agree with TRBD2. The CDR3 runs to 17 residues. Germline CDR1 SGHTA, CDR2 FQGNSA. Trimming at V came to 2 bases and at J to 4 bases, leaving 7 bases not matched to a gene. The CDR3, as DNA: TGTGCCAGCAGCTTAAGACCTAGCGGGAGGGCCCCAGATACGCAGTATTTT. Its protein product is CASSLRPSGRAPDTQYF.

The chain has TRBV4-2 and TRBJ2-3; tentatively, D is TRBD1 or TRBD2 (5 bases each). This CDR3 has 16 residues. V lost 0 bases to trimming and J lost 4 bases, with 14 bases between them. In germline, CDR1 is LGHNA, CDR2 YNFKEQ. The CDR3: CASSQEWGRVSDTQYF. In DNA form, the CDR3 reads TGTGCCAGCAGCCAAGAGTGGGGGAGAGTTTCAGATACGCAGTATTTT.

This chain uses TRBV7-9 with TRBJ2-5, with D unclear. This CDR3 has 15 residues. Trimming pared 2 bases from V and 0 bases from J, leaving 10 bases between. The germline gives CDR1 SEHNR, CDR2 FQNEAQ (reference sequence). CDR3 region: CASSLNTLNQETQYF. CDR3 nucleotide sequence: TGTGCCAGCAGCTTAAATACCTTGAACCAAGAGACCCAGTACTTC.

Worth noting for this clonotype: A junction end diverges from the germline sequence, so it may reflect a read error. The chain's CDR3 is CAISYGHGTALGNEQFF. The CDR3 DNA is TGTGCCATCAGTTACGGGCACGGGACCGCCCTTGGCAATGAGCAGTTCTTC. The gene calls are TRBV6-2 or TRBV6-3 and TRBJ2-1, with D tentatively TRBD1 or TRBD2 (5 bases each). CDR1 MNHEY and CDR2 SVGEGT come from the germline V gene. The CDR3 contains 17 residues.

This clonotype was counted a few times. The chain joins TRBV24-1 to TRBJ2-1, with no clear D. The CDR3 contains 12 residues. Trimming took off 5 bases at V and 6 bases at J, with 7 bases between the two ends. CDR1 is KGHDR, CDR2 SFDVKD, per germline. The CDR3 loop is CATSGPSNEQFF. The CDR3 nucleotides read TGTGCCACCAGTGGGCCCTCCAATGAGCAGTTCTTC.

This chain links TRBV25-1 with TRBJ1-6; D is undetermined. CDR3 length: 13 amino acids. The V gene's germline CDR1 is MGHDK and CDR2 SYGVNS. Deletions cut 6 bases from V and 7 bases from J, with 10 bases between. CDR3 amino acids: CASRLIRNSPLHF. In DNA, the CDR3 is TGTGCCAGCAGGCTTATCAGGAATTCACCCCTCCACTTT.

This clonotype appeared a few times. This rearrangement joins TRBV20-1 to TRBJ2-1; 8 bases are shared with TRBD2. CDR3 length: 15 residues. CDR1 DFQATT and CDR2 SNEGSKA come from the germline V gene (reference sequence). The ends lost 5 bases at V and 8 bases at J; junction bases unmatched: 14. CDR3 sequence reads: CSAAQSGSPKDEQFF. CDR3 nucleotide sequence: TGCAGTGCTGCCCAAAGCGGGAGTCCAAAGGATGAGCAGTTCTTC.

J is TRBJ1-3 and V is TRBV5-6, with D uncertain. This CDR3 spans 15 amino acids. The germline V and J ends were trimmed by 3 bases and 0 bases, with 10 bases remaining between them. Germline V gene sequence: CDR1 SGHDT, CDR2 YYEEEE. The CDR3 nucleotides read TGTGCCAGCAGCTACGACGGGATCTCTGGAAACACCATATATTTT. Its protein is CASSYDGISGNTIYF. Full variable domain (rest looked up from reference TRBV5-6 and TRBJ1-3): DAGVTQSPTHLIKTRGQQVTLRCSPKSGHDTVSWYQQALGQGPQFIFQYYEEEERQRGNFPDRFSGHQFPNYSSELNVNALLLGDSALYLCASSYDGISGNTIYFGEGSWLTVV.

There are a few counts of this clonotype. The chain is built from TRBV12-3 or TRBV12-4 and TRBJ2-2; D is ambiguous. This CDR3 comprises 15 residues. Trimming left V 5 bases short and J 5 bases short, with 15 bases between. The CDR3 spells CASSVHKKVTGELFF. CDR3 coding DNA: TGTGCCAGCAGTGTCCATAAAAAGGTGACCGGGGAGCTGTTTTTT.

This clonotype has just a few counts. The CDR3 DNA sequence: TGCGCCAGCAGCTTTAGCGGGGGGGAGTCCTACGAGCAGTACTTC. This gives the protein CASSFSGGESYEQYF. This chain joins TRBV5-1 and TRBJ2-7; 11 positions match TRBD2. Germline assignment: CDR1 SGHRS and CDR2 YFSETQ. CDR3 length equals 15 residues. Germline trimming cut 2 bases from V and 1 base from J; bases unmatched to any gene: 2.

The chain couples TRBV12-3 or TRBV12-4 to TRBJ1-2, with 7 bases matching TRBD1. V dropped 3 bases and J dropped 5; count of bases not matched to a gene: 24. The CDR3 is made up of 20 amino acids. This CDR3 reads CASSFLSEGQTSLTEYGYTF. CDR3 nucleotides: TGTGCCAGCAGTTTTCTATCCGAGGGACAGACGTCGCTAACTGAATATGGCTACACCTTC.

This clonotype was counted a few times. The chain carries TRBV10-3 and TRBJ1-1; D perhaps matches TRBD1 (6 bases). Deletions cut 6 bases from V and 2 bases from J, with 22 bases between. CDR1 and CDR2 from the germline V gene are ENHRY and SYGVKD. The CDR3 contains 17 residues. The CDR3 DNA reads TGTGCCATCAGGGACGCGGCGGGACATCAAACCAACACTGAAGCTTTCTTT. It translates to CAIRDAAGHQTNTEAFF.

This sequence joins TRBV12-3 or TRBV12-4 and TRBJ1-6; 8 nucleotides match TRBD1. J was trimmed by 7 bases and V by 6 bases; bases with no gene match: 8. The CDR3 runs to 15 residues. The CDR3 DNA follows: TGTGCCAGCAGCTCGACAGGGGCTATGAATTCACCCCTCCACTTT. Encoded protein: CASSSTGAMNSPLHF.

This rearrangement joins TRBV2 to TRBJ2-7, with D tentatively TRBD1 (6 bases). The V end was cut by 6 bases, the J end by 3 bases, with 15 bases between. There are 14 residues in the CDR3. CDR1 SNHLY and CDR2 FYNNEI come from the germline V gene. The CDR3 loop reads CASRGDTRGYEQYF. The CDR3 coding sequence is TGTGCCAGCAGGGGAGACACCAGGGGCTACGAGCAGTACTTC.

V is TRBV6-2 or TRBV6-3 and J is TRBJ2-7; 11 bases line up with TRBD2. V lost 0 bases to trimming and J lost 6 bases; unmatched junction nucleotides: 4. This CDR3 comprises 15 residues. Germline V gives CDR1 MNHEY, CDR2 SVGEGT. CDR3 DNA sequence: TGTGCCAGCAGTTACTCTGGGCTAGCGGGAGGCGAGCAGTACTTC. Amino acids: CASSYSGLAGGEQYF.

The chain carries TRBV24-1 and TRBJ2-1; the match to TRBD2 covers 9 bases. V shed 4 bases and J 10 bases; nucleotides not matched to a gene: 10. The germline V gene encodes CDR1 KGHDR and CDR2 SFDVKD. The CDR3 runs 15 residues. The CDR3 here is CATSDGTSFVGEQFF. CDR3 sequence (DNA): TGTGCCACCAGTGACGGGACTAGCTTTGTGGGCGAGCAGTTCTTC.

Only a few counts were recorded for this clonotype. The DNA for the CDR3 is TGTGCCAGCAGTTACACCCATTCAGCGGGAGGGCCAAGAAACATTCAGTACTTC. Translating it yields CASSYTHSAGGPRNIQYF. The V and J genes are TRBV6-2 or TRBV6-3 and TRBJ2-4, with 10 bases fitting TRBD2. V shed 2 bases and J 6 bases; nucleotides not matched to a gene: 13. The CDR3 loop spans 18 amino acids. Germline assignment: CDR1 MNHEY and CDR2 SVGEGT.

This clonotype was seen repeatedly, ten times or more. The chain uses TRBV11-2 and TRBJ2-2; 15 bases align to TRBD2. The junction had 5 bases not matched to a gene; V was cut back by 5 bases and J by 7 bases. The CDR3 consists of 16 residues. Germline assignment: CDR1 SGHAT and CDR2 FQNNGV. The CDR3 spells CASSPGTSGRIGELFF. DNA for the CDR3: TGTGCCAGCAGCCCAGGGACTAGCGGGAGGATCGGGGAGCTGTTTTTT.

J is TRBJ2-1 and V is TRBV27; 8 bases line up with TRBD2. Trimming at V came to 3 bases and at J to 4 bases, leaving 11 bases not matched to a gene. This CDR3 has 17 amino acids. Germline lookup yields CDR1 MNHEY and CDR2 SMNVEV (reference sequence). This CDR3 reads CASSLGPASGPYNEQFF. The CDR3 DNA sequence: TGTGCCAGCAGTTTGGGCCCAGCTAGCGGGCCTTACAATGAGCAGTTCTTC.

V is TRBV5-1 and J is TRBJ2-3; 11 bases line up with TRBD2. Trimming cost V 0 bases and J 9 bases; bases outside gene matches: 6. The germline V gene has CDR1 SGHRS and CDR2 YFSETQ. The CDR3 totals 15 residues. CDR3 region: CASSLGSSGRNTQYF. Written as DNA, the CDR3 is TGCGCCAGCAGCTTGGGGTCTAGCGGGAGGAACACGCAGTATTTT.